One and the same sample provided the 10 T cell receptor beta chains below, sequenced in a study of blood T cell repertoires in COVID-19. Using immunoSEQ multiplex PCR, the repertoire was profiled, and TCRdb retains in-frame clones only, with some absent. The repertoire includes 52,000 or so clones, around 84% of them detected once, and 17% sits in the top ten. Specimen: peripheral blood. These receptors were collected from a man aged 65 to 79 with active COVID-19.

The chain carries TRBV4-1 and TRBJ2-7, with D tentatively TRBD2 (6 bases). There are 14 residues in the CDR3. Between the trimmed V and J ends, which lost 4 bases and 0 bases, there was a span of 10 bases. Germline V gene sequence: CDR1 MGHRA, CDR2 YSYEKL. CDR3 in DNA: TGCGCCAGCAGCCTGGGACTTCCCTCCTACGAGCAGTACTTC. It specifies CASSLGLPSYEQYF.

As to this clone: At one end, the junction sequence differs from germline, possibly due to a read error. The chain joins TRBV19 to TRBJ2-2; no clear D gene. The CDR3 length is 12 residues. Germline CDR1 and CDR2: LNHDA and SQIVND (reference sequence). The CDR3 bases are TGTGCCAGTAGTCTTAACATCGGGGAGCTGTTTTTT. It specifies CASSLNIGELFF.

The chain employs TRBV6-2 or TRBV6-3 and TRBJ2-7, with 12 bases identical to TRBD2. The CDR3 runs 17 residues. Germline CDR1 is MNHEY and CDR2 is SVGEGT. V lost 3 bases to trimming and J lost 0 bases; unmatched junction nucleotides: 6. The CDR3 reads CASSYPSGRASSYEQYF. The CDR3 region has the DNA TGTGCCAGCAGTTATCCTAGCGGGAGGGCCAGCTCCTACGAGCAGTACTTC.

The chain uses TRBV7-9 and TRBJ2-7, with TRBD2 matching over 8 bases. Germline-derived CDR1 and CDR2 are SEHNR and FQNEAQ (reference sequence). The CDR3 has 15 amino acids. Trimming cost V 0 bases and J 6 bases; bases outside gene matches: 7. As DNA, the CDR3 is TGTGCCAGCAGCTTAGCGGGGACTAGGATAGGCGAGCAGTACTTC. Amino acid sequence: CASSLAGTRIGEQYF.

This chain links TRBV5-1 with TRBJ1-4; D not certain. The CDR3 has 14 amino acids. Germline CDR1 reads SGHRS; CDR2 reads YFSETQ. The V end was cut by 5 bases, the J end by 8 bases, with 16 bases between. DNA for the CDR3: TGCGCCAGCAGGATCCGACTCGAAACCGAAAAACTGTTTTTT. Residues: CASRIRLETEKLFF.

The V call is TRBV19, the J call TRBJ2-5; possible D gene TRBD1, 5 bases. V lost 1 base and J lost 10, with 16 bases in between. Germline V gene sequence: CDR1 LNHDA, CDR2 SQIVND (reference sequence). The CDR3 has 14 amino acids. The CDR3 nucleotides read TGTGCCAGTAGTATAGGAAGACTCCCCAGGGACCAGTACTTC. Residues: CASSIGRLPRDQYF.

V is TRBV5-1 and J is TRBJ2-7; 14 bases line up with TRBD2. Trimming at V came to 4 bases and at J to 4 bases, leaving 7 bases not matched to a gene. Germline V lookup: CDR1 SGHRS, CDR2 YFSETQ. The CDR3 totals 16 residues. The CDR3 loop is CASSPQGTSGSYEQYF. The CDR3 nucleotides are TGCGCCAGCAGCCCACAGGGGACTAGCGGGAGTTACGAGCAGTACTTC.

The rearrangement links TRBV6-1 to TRBJ1-2; D is possibly TRBD1 (5 bases). This CDR3 is built from 13 residues. Looked up from germline, CDR1 is MNHNS and CDR2 is SASEGT. Trimming left V 2 bases short and J 4 bases short, with 8 bases between. CDR3 loop: CASSEQGSYGYTF. CDR3 in DNA: TGTGCCAGCAGTGAACAGGGTAGCTATGGCTACACCTTC.

The chain recombines TRBV29-1 with TRBJ2-3; TRBD2 is a possible D gene (6 bases). Germline V gene data show CDR1 as SQVTM and CDR2 as ANQGSEA. The CDR3 extends over 15 amino acids. The V end lost 4 bases, the J end lost 0 bases, and 14 bases lay between the germline ends. This chain's CDR3 is CSVVPPSVSTDTQYF. The CDR3 DNA follows: TGCAGCGTTGTTCCCCCTAGCGTTAGCACAGATACGCAGTATTTT.

The rearrangement joins TRBV5-8 to TRBJ1-6; TRBD1 matches at 9 bases. Germline V CDR1 and CDR2: SGHTS, YDEGEE. CDR3 size: 16 residues. V lost 0 bases and J lost 9; bases outside the gene matches: 7. The CDR3 coding sequence is TGTGCCAGCAGCTTGGCTTCCGGGACAGGGAGTTCACCCCTCCACTTT. It yields the protein CASSLASGTGSSPLHF.